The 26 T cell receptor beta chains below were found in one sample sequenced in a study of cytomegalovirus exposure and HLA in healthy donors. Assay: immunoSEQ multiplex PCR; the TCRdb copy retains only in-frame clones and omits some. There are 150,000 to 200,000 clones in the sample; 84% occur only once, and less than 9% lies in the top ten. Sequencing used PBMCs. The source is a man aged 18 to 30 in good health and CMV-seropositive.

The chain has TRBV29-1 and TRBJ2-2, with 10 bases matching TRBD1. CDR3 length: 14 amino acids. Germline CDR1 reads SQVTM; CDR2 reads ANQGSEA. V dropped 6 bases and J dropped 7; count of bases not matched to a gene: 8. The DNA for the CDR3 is TGCAGCGTAGACGGGACAGGGGTCGGCGGGGAGCTGTTTTTT. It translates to CSVDGTGVGGELFF.

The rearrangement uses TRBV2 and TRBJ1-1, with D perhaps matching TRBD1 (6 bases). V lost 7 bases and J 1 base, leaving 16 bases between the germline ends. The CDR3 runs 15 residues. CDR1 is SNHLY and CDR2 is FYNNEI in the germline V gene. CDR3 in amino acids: CASTTTGQSNTEAFF. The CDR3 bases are TGTGCCAGCACCACTACCGGACAGTCGAACACTGAAGCTTTCTTT.

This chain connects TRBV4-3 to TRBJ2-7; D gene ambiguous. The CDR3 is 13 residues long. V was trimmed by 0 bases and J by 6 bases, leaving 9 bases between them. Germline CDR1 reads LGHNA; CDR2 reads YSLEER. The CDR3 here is CASSQDLGREQYF. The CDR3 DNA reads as TGCGCCAGCAGCCAAGATCTAGGTCGCGAGCAGTACTTC.

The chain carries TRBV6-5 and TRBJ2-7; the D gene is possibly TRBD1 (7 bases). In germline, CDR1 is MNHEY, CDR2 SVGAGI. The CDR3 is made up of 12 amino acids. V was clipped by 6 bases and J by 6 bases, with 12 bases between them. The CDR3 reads CASSLQGGEQYF. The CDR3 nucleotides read TGTGCCAGCAGCCTCCAGGGGGGCGAGCAGTACTTC.

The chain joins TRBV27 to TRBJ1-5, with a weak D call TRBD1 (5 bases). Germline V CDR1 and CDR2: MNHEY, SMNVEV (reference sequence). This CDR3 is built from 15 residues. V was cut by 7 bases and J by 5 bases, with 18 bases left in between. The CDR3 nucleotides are TGTGCCAGCACCCCGACAGCGCTAGGCGATCAGCCCCAGCATTTT. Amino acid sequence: CASTPTALGDQPQHF.

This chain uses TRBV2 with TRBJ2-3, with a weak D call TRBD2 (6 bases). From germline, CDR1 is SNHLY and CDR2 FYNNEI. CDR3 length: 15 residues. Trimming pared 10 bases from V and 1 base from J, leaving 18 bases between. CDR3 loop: CAISEEGLGTDTQYF. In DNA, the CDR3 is TGTGCCATCTCGGAGGAGGGGCTCGGCACAGATACGCAGTATTTT.

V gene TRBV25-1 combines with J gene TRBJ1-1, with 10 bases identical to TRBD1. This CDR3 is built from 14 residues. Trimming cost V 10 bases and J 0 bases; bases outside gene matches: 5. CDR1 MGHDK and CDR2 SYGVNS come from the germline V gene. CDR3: CATVDRGMNTEAFF. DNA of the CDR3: TGTGCCACCGTGGACAGGGGGATGAACACTGAAGCTTTCTTT.

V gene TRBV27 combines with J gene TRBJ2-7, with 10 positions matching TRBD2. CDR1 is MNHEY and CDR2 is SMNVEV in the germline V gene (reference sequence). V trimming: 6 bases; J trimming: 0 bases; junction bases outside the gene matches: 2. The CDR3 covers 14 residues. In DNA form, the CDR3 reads TGTGCCAGCAGCCGACTAGCGGGCTCCTACGAGCAGTACTTC. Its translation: CASSRLAGSYEQYF.

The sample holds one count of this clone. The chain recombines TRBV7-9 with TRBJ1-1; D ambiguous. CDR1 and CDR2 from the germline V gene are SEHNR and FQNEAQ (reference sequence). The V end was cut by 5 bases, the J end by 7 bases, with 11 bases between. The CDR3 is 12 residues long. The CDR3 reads CASSPRPDEAFF. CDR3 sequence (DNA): TGTGCCAGCAGCCCCAGGCCGGATGAAGCTTTCTTT.

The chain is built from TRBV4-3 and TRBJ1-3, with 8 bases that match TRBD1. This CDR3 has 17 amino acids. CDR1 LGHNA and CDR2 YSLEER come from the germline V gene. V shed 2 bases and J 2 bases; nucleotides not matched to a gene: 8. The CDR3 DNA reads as TGCGCCAGCAGCCAACAATCTTTGGACAGGGCTGGAAACACCATATATTTT. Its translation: CASSQQSLDRAGNTIYF.

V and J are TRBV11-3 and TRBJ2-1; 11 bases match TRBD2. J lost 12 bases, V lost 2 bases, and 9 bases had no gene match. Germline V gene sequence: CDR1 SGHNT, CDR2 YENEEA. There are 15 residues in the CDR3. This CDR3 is CASSLSGTSGSGQFF. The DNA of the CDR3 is TGTGCCAGCAGCTTATCCGGGACTAGCGGTTCGGGGCAGTTCTTC.

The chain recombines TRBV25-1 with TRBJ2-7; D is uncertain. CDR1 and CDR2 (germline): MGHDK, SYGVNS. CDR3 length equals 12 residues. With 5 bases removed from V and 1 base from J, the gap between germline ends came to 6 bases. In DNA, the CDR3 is TGTGCCAGCAGTTTCGGGTCCTACGAGCAGTACTTC. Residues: CASSFGSYEQYF.

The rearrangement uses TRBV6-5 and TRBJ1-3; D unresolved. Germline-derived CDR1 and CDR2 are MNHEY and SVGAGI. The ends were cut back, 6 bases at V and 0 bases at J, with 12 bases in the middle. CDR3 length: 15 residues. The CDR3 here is CASSPVRVSGNTIYF. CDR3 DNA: TGTGCCAGCAGCCCCGTACGGGTCTCTGGAAACACCATATATTTT.

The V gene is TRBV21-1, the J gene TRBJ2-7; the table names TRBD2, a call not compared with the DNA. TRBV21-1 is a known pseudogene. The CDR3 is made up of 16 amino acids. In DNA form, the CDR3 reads TGTGCCAGCAGCAAAGGGAGGGGTGGCAGATCCTACGAGCAGTACTTC. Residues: CASSKGRGGRSYEQYF.

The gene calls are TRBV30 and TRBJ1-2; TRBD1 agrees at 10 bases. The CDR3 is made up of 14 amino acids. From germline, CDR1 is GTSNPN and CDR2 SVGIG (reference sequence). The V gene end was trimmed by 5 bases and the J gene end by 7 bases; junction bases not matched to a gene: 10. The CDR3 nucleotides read TGTGCCTGGGGAACCGGGACAGGGGATAGTGGCTACACCTTC. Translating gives CAWGTGTGDSGYTF.

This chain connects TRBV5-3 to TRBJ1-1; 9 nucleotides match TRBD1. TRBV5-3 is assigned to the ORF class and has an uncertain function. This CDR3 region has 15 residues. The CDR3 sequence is CVSSTGQGPNTEAFF. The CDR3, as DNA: TGTGTCAGTAGTACGGGACAGGGCCCGAACACTGAAGCTTTCTTT.

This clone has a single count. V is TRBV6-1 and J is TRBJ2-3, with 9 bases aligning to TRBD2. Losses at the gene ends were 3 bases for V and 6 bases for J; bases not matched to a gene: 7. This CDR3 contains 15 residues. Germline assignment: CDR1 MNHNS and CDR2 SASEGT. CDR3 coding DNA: TGTGCCAGCAGTGATGAAGCGGGAGGAGGGGATACGCAGTATTTT. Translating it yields CASSDEAGGGDTQYF.

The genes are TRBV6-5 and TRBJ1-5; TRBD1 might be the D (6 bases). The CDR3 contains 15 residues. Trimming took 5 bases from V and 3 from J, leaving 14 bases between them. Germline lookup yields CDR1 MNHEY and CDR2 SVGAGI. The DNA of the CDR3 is TGTGCCAGCAGTCTCACAGGGCACCACAATCAGCCCCAGCATTTT. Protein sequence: CASSLTGHHNQPQHF.

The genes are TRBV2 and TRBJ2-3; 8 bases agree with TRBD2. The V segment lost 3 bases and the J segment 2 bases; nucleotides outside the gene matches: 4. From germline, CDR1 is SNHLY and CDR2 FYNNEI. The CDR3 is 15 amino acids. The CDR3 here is CASSELAGFTDTQYF. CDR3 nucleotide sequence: TGTGCCAGCAGTGAGTTAGCGGGATTCACAGATACGCAGTATTTT.

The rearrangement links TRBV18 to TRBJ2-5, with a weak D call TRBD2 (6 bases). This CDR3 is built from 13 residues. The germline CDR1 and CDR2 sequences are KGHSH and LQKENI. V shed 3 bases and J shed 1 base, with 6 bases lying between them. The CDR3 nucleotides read TGTGCCAGCTCACCGACTAGCCAAGAGACCCAGTACTTC. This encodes CASSPTSQETQYF. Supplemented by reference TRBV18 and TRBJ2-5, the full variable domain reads NAGVMQNPRHLVRRRGQEARLRCSPMKGHSHVYWYRQLPEEGLKFMVYLQKENIIDESGMPKERFSAEFPKEGPSILRIQQVVRGDSAAYFCASSPTSQETQYFGPGTRLLVL.

For the CDR3, the DNA is TGTGCCAGCAGTTACAAGAATGAGCAGTTCTTC. It encodes CASSYKNEQFF. This sequence joins TRBV28 and TRBJ2-1, with unresolved D. Trimming shortened V by 4 bases and J by 7 bases, and 5 bases separated the two germline ends. This CDR3 contains 11 residues. Germline CDR1 MDHEN, CDR2 SYDVKM.

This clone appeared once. CDR3 DNA sequence: TGTGCCTGGAGCGGAGTCAAAGCTGCGTTTTTTACTAATGAGCAGTTCTTC. It translates to CAWSGVKAAFFTNEQFF. V is TRBV30 and J is TRBJ2-1; D is unclear. Trimming removed 3 bases at V and 7 bases at J, with 25 bases between. Germline loops: CDR1 GTSNPN, CDR2 SVGIG (reference sequence). There are 17 residues in the CDR3.

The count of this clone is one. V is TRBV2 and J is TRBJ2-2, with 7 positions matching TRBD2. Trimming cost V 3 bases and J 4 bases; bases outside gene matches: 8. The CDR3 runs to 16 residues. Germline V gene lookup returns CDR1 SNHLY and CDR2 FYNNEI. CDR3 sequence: CASSEAAGRGTGELFF. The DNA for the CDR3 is TGTGCCAGCAGTGAGGCAGCAGGGAGGGGCACCGGGGAGCTGTTTTTT.

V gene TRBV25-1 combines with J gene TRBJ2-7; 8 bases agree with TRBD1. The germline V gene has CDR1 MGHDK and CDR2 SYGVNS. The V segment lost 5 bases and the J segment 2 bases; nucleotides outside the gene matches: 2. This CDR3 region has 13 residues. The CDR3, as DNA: TGTGCCAGCAGTAAGACAGGGGCCTACGAGCAGTACTTC. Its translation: CASSKTGAYEQYF.

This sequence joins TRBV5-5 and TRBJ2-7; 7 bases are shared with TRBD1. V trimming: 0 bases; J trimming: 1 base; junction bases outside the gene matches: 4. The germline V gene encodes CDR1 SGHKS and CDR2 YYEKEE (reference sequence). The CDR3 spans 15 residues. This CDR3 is CASSLEGAGSYEQYF. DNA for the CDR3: TGTGCCAGCAGCTTGGAGGGGGCAGGTTCCTACGAGCAGTACTTC. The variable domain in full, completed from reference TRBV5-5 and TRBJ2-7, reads DAGVTQSPTHLIKTRGQQVTLRCSPISGHKSVSWYQQVLGQGPQFIFQYYEKEERGRGNFPDRFSARQFPNYSSELNVNALLLGDSALYLCASSLEGAGSYEQYFGPGTRLTVT.

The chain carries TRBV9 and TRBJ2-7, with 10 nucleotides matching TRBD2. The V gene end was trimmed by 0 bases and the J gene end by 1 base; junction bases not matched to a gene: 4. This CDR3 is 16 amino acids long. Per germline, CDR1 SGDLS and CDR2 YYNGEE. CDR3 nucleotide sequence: TGTGCCAGCAGCGTAGGCTCTAGCGGGAGTTCCTACGAGCAGTACTTC. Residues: CASSVGSSGSSYEQYF. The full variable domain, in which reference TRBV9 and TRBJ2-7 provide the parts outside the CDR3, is DSGVTQTPKHLITATGQRVTLRCSPRSGDLSVYWYQQSLDQGLQFLIQYYNGEERAKGNILERFSAQQFPDLHSELNLSSLELGDSALYFCASSVGSSGSSYEQYFGPGTRLTVT.